A single sample gave rise to the 7 T cell receptor beta chains below, sequenced in a study of patients and donors after allogeneic stem cell transplantation. TCRdb fed the RT-PCR reads into MiXCR, producing one record per CDR3 protein. Of about a million distinct CDR3 sequences listed, under 20% were seen once; the top ten hold around 6%. Sequencing used blood, either unsorted or a sorted T cell fraction (not recorded which). The receptor source for this set is a human donor who was either an allogeneic HSCT recipient or a stem cell or donor lymphocyte infusion donor (not recorded which). It is not recorded whose cells these are; they may come from a transplant donor.

The genes are TRBV7-6 and TRBJ2-3; 11 bases line up with TRBD2. V trimming: 2 bases; J trimming: 4 bases; junction bases outside the gene matches: 5. Looked up from germline, CDR1 is SGHVS and CDR2 is FNYEAQ. The CDR3 extends over 16 amino acids. CDR3 residues: CASSLFTSGSSDTQYF. The CDR3 bases are TGTGCCAGCAGCTTATTTACTAGCGGGAGCTCAGATACGCAGTATTTT.

This clonotype was counted many times. This chain connects TRBV12-3 or TRBV12-4 to TRBJ1-3, with D unclear. V shed 1 base and J shed 2 bases, with 6 bases lying between them. This CDR3 comprises 14 residues. The CDR3 DNA sequence: TGTGCCAGCAGTTTAGGGCCTCCTGGAAACACCATATATTTT. It is translated as CASSLGPPGNTIYF.

The gene calls are TRBV28 and TRBJ1-4; TRBD1 agrees at 7 bases. The V gene end was trimmed by 6 bases and the J gene end by 4 bases; junction bases not matched to a gene: 17. The germline V gene has CDR1 MDHEN and CDR2 SYDVKM. This CDR3 is built from 18 residues. The CDR3: CASRGRTGRRWGNEKLFF. CDR3 DNA sequence: TGTGCCAGCAGGGGTCGGACAGGTCGGCGTTGGGGTAATGAAAAACTGTTTTTT.

This rearrangement joins TRBV6-1 to TRBJ1-5, with 11 positions matching TRBD1. The J segment lost 1 base and the V segment lost 4 bases, leaving 3 bases of the junction unmatched. CDR1 MNHNS and CDR2 SASEGT come from the germline V gene. The CDR3 contains 16 residues. CDR3 sequence (DNA): TGTGCCAGCAGTGCAGGACAGGGGGCGAGCAATCAGCCCCAGCATTTT. It codes for CASSAGQGASNQPQHF.

The CDR3 DNA follows: TGCGCCAGCAGCAAGGGCCGTGGGATCCAAGAGACCCAGTACTTC. Encoded protein: CASSKGRGIQETQYF. J is TRBJ2-5 and V is TRBV5-1; unclear D gene. CDR1 is SGHRS, CDR2 YFSETQ, per germline. Trimming took off 4 bases at V and 1 base at J, with 14 bases between the two ends. CDR3 length: 15 residues.

A note on this clonotype: A read error is possible here, since a much larger clone lies one base away. The chain recombines TRBV29-1 with TRBJ2-7; 10 nucleotides agree with TRBD1. Per the germline V gene, CDR1 is SQVTM and CDR2 is ANQGSEA. After removal of 7 bases from V and 8 bases from J, the junction contained 5 bases not matched to a gene. The CDR3 runs to 11 residues. CDR3 DNA: TGCAGCGCGCGGGACAGGGGCCAGCAGTACTTC. Translating gives CSARDRGQQYF.

This clonotype turned up a few times. The chain joins TRBV6-1 to TRBJ2-1; 11 bases fit TRBD2. The germline V gene has CDR1 MNHNS and CDR2 SASEGT. V lost 5 bases to trimming and J lost 6 bases; unmatched junction nucleotides: 3. The CDR3 is made up of 14 amino acids. Written as DNA, the CDR3 is TGTGCCAGCAGTCCACTAGCGGGGGCCAATGAGCAGTTCTTC. It translates to CASSPLAGANEQFF.